Presented here are 21 T cell receptor beta chains from one specimen sequenced in a study of blood T cell repertoires in COVID-19. Clones were sequenced by immunoSEQ multiplex PCR, and TCRdb holds only the in-frame ones, with some missing. The sample yields about 380,000 clones, about 85% seen once. Input material: peripheral blood. Receptor source: a woman under 30 with acute or convalescent COVID-19.

V is TRBV5-5 and J is TRBJ2-7; TRBD2 aligns across 8 bases. The length of the CDR3 is 15 residues. V lost 0 bases to trimming and J lost 2 bases; unmatched junction nucleotides: 4. Germline CDR1 and CDR2: SGHKS and YYEKEE (reference sequence). CDR3: CASSLVVAGTYEQYF. The CDR3 region has the DNA TGTGCCAGCAGCTTGGTTGTAGCGGGAACCTACGAGCAGTACTTC.

The genes are TRBV2 and TRBJ1-1; the match to TRBD1 covers 7 bases. The CDR3 sequence is 14 residues long. V gave up 2 bases and J gave up 7 bases; unmatched junction bases: 7. Germline assignment: CDR1 SNHLY and CDR2 FYNNEI. CDR3 DNA sequence: TGTGCCAGCAGTGAACCGGGACAGAGAGTTGAAGCTTTCTTT. This gives the protein CASSEPGQRVEAFF.

This rearrangement joins TRBV3-1 (or the pseudogene TRBV3-2) to TRBJ2-7; TRBD2 agrees at 10 bases. The germline CDR1 and CDR2 sequences are LGHDT and YNNKEL (reference sequence). The CDR3 consists of 17 residues. V dropped 4 bases and J dropped 2; count of bases not matched to a gene: 11. The CDR3 sequence: CASSRERGGPTPYEQYF. In DNA form, the CDR3 reads TGTGCCAGCAGCCGAGAGCGGGGGGGCCCCACCCCCTACGAGCAGTACTTC.

V and J are TRBV6-5 and TRBJ1-2, with D possibly matching TRBD1 (5 bases). Per germline, CDR1 MNHEY and CDR2 SVGAGI. This CDR3 comprises 13 residues. Between the trimmed V and J ends, which lost 2 bases and 6 bases, there was a span of 10 bases. For the CDR3, the DNA is TGTGCCAGCAGTTACGCCGGGGGAGATGGCTACACCTTC. Translation: CASSYAGGDGYTF.

This rearrangement joins TRBV6-5 to TRBJ1-2; D is possibly TRBD1 (6 bases). This CDR3 spans 12 amino acids. Trimming took 6 bases from V and 4 from J, leaving 9 bases between them. Germline V CDR1 and CDR2: MNHEY, SVGAGI. The CDR3 coding sequence is TGTGCCAGCAGGACAGGTTTCTATGGCTACACCTTC. Its translation: CASRTGFYGYTF.

The rearrangement links TRBV6-2 or TRBV6-3 to TRBJ1-4; D remains unclear. The CDR3 length is 12 residues. CDR1 and CDR2 (germline): MNHEY, SVGEGT. Trimming took 4 bases from V and 8 from J, leaving 8 bases between them. CDR3 sequence reads: CASSSTGEKLFF. CDR3 bases: TGTGCCAGCAGTTCGACGGGAGAAAAACTGTTTTTT.

The chain joins TRBV5-1 to TRBJ1-6; D ambiguous. CDR3 length: 15 residues. CDR1 is SGHRS and CDR2 is YFSETQ in the germline V gene. Deletions cut 0 bases from V and 7 bases from J, with 11 bases between. Written as DNA, the CDR3 is TGCGCCAGCAGCTTGGTTGCCGGGAGGAATTCACCCCTCCACTTT. This encodes CASSLVAGRNSPLHF.

The chain couples TRBV19 to TRBJ1-2; possible D gene TRBD1, 6 bases. This CDR3 has 14 residues. V was pared by 7 bases and J by 2 bases, with 14 bases between. Germline V gives CDR1 LNHDA, CDR2 SQIVND (reference sequence). The CDR3 loop reads CASNPDRTNYGYTF. The CDR3 bases are TGTGCCAGTAACCCCGACAGGACCAACTATGGCTACACCTTC.

The chain carries TRBV7-2 and TRBJ1-5, with 7 bases that match TRBD1. From germline, CDR1 is SGHTA and CDR2 FQGNSA. The CDR3 is 16 amino acids. V was clipped by 1 base and J by 3 bases; unmatched bases: 6. The CDR3 DNA sequence: TGTGCCAGCAGCTTAGTTGGGGGACAGATCAATCAGCCCCAGCATTTT. It specifies CASSLVGGQINQPQHF.

This chain connects TRBV9 to TRBJ2-7; 7 positions match TRBD1. Germline V CDR1 and CDR2: SGDLS, YYNGEE. This CDR3 spans 12 amino acids. V trimming: 4 bases; J trimming: 6 bases; junction bases outside the gene matches: 4. CDR3 sequence reads: CASSTGVGEQYF. The CDR3, as DNA: TGTGCCAGCAGCACAGGGGTTGGCGAGCAGTACTTC.

The V and J genes are TRBV28 and TRBJ1-6; D is undetermined. This CDR3 contains 14 residues. Trimming stripped 3 bases from V and 7 bases from J, with 10 bases between. Germline loops: CDR1 MDHEN, CDR2 SYDVKM. This CDR3 reads CASSLAASNSPLHF. CDR3 DNA sequence: TGTGCCAGCAGTTTGGCGGCTTCGAATTCACCCCTCCACTTT. The full variable domain, with the rest looked up from reference TRBV28 and TRBJ1-6, is DVKVTQSSRYLVKRTGEKVFLECVQDMDHENMFWYRQDPGLGLRLIYFSYDVKMKEKGDIPEGYSVSREKKERFSLILESASTNQTSMYLCASSLAASNSPLHFGNGTRLTVT.

J is TRBJ1-1 and V is TRBV6-6, with D maybe TRBD1 (6 bases). The CDR3 is made up of 13 amino acids. The ends were cut back, 0 bases at V and 6 bases at J, with 8 bases in the middle. Germline loops: CDR1 MNHNY, CDR2 SVGAGI (reference sequence). CDR3 protein: CASSYSAGAEAFF. In nucleotides, the CDR3 is TGTGCCAGCAGTTACTCGGCAGGGGCTGAAGCTTTCTTT.

The chain links TRBV6-5 to TRBJ1-6; 10 nucleotides line up with TRBD1. CDR3 length: 16 residues. J was trimmed by 9 bases and V by 2 bases; bases with no gene match: 7. Germline lookup yields CDR1 MNHEY and CDR2 SVGAGI. The CDR3 DNA reads TGTGCCAGCAGTTACGGGACAGGGGAACGGGCTTCACCCCTCCACTTT. It specifies CASSYGTGERASPLHF.

In this sample, this clone turned up a few times. The gene calls are TRBV20-1 and TRBJ2-5; no clear D gene. Between the trimmed V and J ends, which lost 3 bases and 5 bases, there was a span of 10 bases. The CDR3 is made up of 12 amino acids. The V gene's germline CDR1 is DFQATT and CDR2 SNEGSKA (reference sequence). The CDR3 DNA sequence: TGCAGTGCTAGTTCTAGAGAGGAGACCCAGTACTTC. Its protein product is CSASSREETQYF.

The CDR3 loop reads CASSAGKTGTNEQFF. The CDR3 DNA follows: TGTGCCAGCAGCGCCGGTAAGACAGGGACCAATGAGCAGTTCTTC. V usage is TRBV7-3 and J usage is TRBJ2-1, with 7 bases matching TRBD1. There are 15 residues in the CDR3. The V and J ends lost 5 bases and 6 bases, in that order; junction bases with no gene match: 10. CDR1 is SGHTA, CDR2 FQGTGA, per germline.

The CDR3 nucleotides read TGTGCCACCAGTGGAGGGCAGGGGGGCAATCAGCCCCAGCATTTT. Protein sequence: CATSGGQGGNQPQHF. The rearrangement uses TRBV24-1 and TRBJ1-5; 7 nucleotides agree with TRBD1. This CDR3 is built from 15 residues. Per germline, CDR1 KGHDR and CDR2 SFDVKD. J gave up 2 bases and V 5 bases, and 5 bases lay outside the gene matches.

The rearrangement joins TRBV4-1 to TRBJ1-2; weak D call: TRBD1 (6 bases). With 3 bases removed from V and 4 bases from J, the gap between germline ends came to 18 bases. Germline V gene lookup returns CDR1 MGHRA and CDR2 YSYEKL. This CDR3 has 16 residues. The CDR3 DNA is TGCGCCAGCAGCCACGGGGAGGGGGGCTTGAGCTATGGCTACACCTTC. The encoded protein is CASSHGEGGLSYGYTF.

V and J are TRBV7-9 and TRBJ1-2; 7 bases align to TRBD1. Germline V gene sequence: CDR1 SEHNR, CDR2 FQNEAQ (reference sequence). V shed 5 bases and J 9 bases; nucleotides not matched to a gene: 12. This CDR3 comprises 14 residues. CDR3 protein: CASSLRGDGLSYTF. The DNA of the CDR3 is TGTGCCAGCAGCCTCAGGGGGGATGGACTGAGCTACACCTTC.

The chain couples TRBV3-1 (or the pseudogene TRBV3-2) to TRBJ2-3; the match to TRBD2 covers 11 bases. The CDR3 is 17 amino acids. The germline gives CDR1 LGHDT, CDR2 YNNKEL (reference sequence). Losses at the gene ends were 0 bases for V and 6 bases for J; bases not matched to a gene: 8. The CDR3 DNA is TGTGCCAGCAGCCAAGATAGGGGACTAGCGGTCCCGGATACGCAGTATTTT. Translation: CASSQDRGLAVPDTQYF.

This chain links TRBV30 with TRBJ1-1, with 7 nucleotides matching TRBD1. The CDR3 loop spans 15 amino acids. The trim removed 3 bases at V and 5 bases at J, leaving 12 bases unmatched. Germline V gene sequence: CDR1 GTSNPN, CDR2 SVGIG (reference sequence). CDR3 sequence reads: CAWRDVGGAGTEAFF. As DNA, the CDR3 is TGTGCCTGGAGAGATGTAGGGGGCGCGGGAACTGAAGCTTTCTTT.

The chain has TRBV5-6 and TRBJ2-7, with 14 bases identical to TRBD2. V was clipped by 0 bases and J by 9 bases; unmatched bases: 8. The CDR3 contains 16 residues. CDR1 is SGHDT and CDR2 is YYEEEE in the germline V gene. The CDR3 coding sequence is TGTGCCAGCAGCTTGGGCGGGACTAGCGGGGGCCAGGGGCAGTACTTC. It specifies CASSLGGTSGGQGQYF.